These 8 T cell receptor beta chains came from one sample sequenced in a study of blood T cell repertoires in COVID-19 (dated by TCRdb to the early 2020s). The library was made by the immunoSEQ multiplex PCR assay. TCRdb took this table from immuneACCESS and kept in-frame rearrangements with V and J called. Such tables lack part of the clones; where checked against another copy, unresolved V genes explain under half of the gap, and the rest is unexplained. For this sample the table gives just over 90,000 clones, of which roughly 90% were detected only once. The top ten clones comprise roughly 1.5% of the sample. Source material: peripheral blood. Every receptor here comes from a human donor with active COVID-19. The donor label of this sample is uncertain.

The table lists this clone with many counts. The J gene is TRBJ1-2, the V gene TRBV27; 8 nucleotides line up with TRBD1. The CDR3 sequence is 15 residues long. After removal of 6 bases from V and 3 bases from J, the junction contained 9 bases not matched to a gene. Per the germline V gene, CDR1 is MNHEY and CDR2 is SMNVEV (reference sequence). CDR3 loop: CASRNRGFRDYGYTF. CDR3 DNA sequence: TGTGCCAGCAGAAACAGGGGGTTTAGGGACTATGGCTACACCTTC.

This clone was observed once. The chain joins TRBV27 to TRBJ1-2; the D is unclear. This CDR3 is built from 15 residues. V was trimmed by 9 bases and J by 4 bases, leaving 21 bases between them. Looked up from germline, CDR1 is MNHEY and CDR2 is SMNVEV (reference sequence). CDR3 in amino acids: CASKQWQGGFYGYTF. As DNA, the CDR3 is TGTGCCAGTAAGCAGTGGCAAGGCGGGTTCTATGGCTACACCTTC.

This chain links TRBV11-1 with TRBJ1-3; D is undetermined. Germline CDR1 and CDR2: SGHAT and FQDESV (reference sequence). V was pared by 5 bases and J by 1 base, with 12 bases between. The CDR3 runs to 15 residues. The CDR3 spells CASSPDTRSGNTIYF. CDR3 DNA: TGTGCCAGCAGCCCCGACACCCGGTCTGGAAACACCATATATTTT.

The CDR3 is CASSPGTGYDYGYTF. The CDR3 DNA reads TGCGCCAGCAGTCCCGGGACAGGGTATGACTATGGCTACACCTTC. The chain carries TRBV4-1 and TRBJ1-2; 9 bases agree with TRBD1. The CDR3 is made up of 15 amino acids. CDR1 is MGHRA and CDR2 is YSYEKL in the germline V gene. Unmatched junction bases numbered 8, after V lost 6 bases and J lost 3 bases.

The chain carries TRBV5-6 and TRBJ2-7, with TRBD1 matching 8 bases. With 5 bases clipped from V and 3 bases from J, the junction kept 7 bases outside the gene matches. This CDR3 has 14 residues. Germline-derived CDR1 and CDR2 are SGHDT and YYEEEE. In nucleotides, the CDR3 is TGTGCCAGCAGTCCCGGGACAGGCCTCTACGAGCAGTACTTC. Translation gives CASSPGTGLYEQYF.

This chain joins TRBV14 and TRBJ2-2; tentatively, D is TRBD1 (6 bases). The CDR3 spans 17 residues. Looked up from germline, CDR1 is SGHDN and CDR2 is FVKESK. Trimming took off 4 bases at V and 1 base at J, with 16 bases between the two ends. The CDR3 here is CASSLPLLQGNTGELFF. DNA of the CDR3: TGTGCCAGCAGCCTCCCGCTTCTACAGGGGAACACCGGGGAGCTGTTTTTT.

Turning to this clone: The junction departs from germline at one end; a sequencing error may be responsible. The gene calls are TRBV11-2 and TRBJ2-7; 11 nucleotides align to TRBD1. This CDR3 comprises 12 residues. Germline V gene data show CDR1 as SGHAT and CDR2 as FQNNGV. In nucleotides, the CDR3 is TGTGCCAGCAGCTTAGCGGACAGGGGGCAGCACTTC. The encoded protein is CASSLADRGQHF.

V usage is TRBV24-1 and J usage is TRBJ2-3; D may be TRBD2 (5 bases). The CDR3 extends over 13 amino acids. Trimming removed 0 bases at V and 6 bases at J, with 6 bases between. Germline CDR1 and CDR2: KGHDR and SFDVKD. The CDR3 DNA sequence: TGTGCCACCAGTGATTTGGGGGAGGATACGCAGTATTTT. Its protein product is CATSDLGEDTQYF.